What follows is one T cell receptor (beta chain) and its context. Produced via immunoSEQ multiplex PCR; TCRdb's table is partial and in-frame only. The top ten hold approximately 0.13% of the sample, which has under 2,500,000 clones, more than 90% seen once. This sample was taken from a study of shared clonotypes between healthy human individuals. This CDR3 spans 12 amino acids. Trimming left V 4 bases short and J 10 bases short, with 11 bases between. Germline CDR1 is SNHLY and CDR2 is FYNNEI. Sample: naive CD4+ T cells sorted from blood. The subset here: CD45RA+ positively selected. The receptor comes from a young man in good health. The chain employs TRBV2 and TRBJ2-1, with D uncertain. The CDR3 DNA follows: TGTGCCAGCAGTGCGGGTGGACGGGAGCAGTTCTTC. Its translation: CASSAGGREQFF.